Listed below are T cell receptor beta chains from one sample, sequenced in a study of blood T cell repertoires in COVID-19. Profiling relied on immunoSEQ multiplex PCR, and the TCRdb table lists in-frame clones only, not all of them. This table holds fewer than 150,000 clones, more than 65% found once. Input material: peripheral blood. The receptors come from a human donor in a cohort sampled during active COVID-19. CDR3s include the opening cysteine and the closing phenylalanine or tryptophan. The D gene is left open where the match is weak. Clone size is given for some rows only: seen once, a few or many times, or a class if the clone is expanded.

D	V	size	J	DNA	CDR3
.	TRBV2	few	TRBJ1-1	TGTGCCAGCAGTGTTGGCAGGTCGAACACTGAAGCTTTCTTT	CASSVGRSNTEAFF
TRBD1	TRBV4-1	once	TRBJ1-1	TGCGCCAGCAGCCTACGGACAGGGGGCATGAACACTGAAGCTTTCTTT	CASSLRTGGMNTEAFF
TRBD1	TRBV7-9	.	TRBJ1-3	TGTGCCAGCAGTGACAGGGTTATCAACACCATATATTTT	CASSDRVINTIYF
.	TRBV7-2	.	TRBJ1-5	TGTGCCAGCAGCTTACTAGGGGCCCTGAAGCCCCAGCATTTT	CASSLLGALKPQHF
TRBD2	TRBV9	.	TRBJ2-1	TGTGCCAGCAGCGTAACCAGCGGGGGAGTTAATGAGCAGTTCTTC	CASSVTSGGVNEQFF
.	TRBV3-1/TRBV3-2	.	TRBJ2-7	TGTGCCAGCAACCGCAGGGACTCACTCTACGAGCAGTACTTC	CASNRRDSLYEQYF
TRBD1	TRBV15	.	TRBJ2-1	TGTGCCACCAGCAGAGATCTAGGGACAGGGGACAATGAGCAGTTCTTC	CATSRDLGTGDNEQFF
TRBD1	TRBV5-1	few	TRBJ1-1	TGCGCCAGCAGCTCGGGGACAGGGGGGAACACTGAAGCTTTCTTT	CASSSGTGGNTEAFF
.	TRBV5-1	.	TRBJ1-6	TGCGCCAGCAACCCGGGACATGCGAGTTCACCCCTCCACTTT	CASNPGHASSPLHF
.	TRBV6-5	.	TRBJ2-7	TGTGCCAGCAGTCCCCTGGAGAGTGCTTACGAGCAGTACTTC	CASSPLESAYEQYF
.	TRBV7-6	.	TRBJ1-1	TGTGCCAGCAGCTTAGGGGACAATCTGAACACTGAAGCTTTCTTT	CASSLGDNLNTEAFF
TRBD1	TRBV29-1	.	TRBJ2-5	TGCAGCGTTGTAACTGGGACAGGGGGAATAGGGGAGACCCAGTACTTC	CSVVTGTGGIGETQYF
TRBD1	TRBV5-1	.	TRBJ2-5	TGCGCCAGCACATCGACCGGGACAGCAAAGGGGGAGACCCAGTACTTC	CASTSTGTAKGETQYF
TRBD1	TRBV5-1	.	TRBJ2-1	TGCGCCAGCAGCTCCGCTCTGACAGGGGCTAGGGACAATGAGCAGTTCTTC	CASSSALTGARDNEQFF
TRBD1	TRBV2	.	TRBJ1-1	TGTGCCAGCCCTAGGGGACAGGAGAACACTGAAGCTTTCTTT	CASPRGQENTEAFF